This passage covers 29 T cell receptor beta chains from one sample sequenced in a study of T cells in Graves' hyperthyroidism and ophthalmopathy. Amplification of TCR beta CDR3 regions used RNA as the template. The TCR CDR3 was amplified in a first-round RT-PCR using the HTBI primer set. TCRdb used MiXCR to reprocess the multiplex PCR reads, holding one entry per CDR3 protein. The data show approximately 430,000 distinct CDR3 sequences, with 14% to 15% seen just once and over 10% held by the top ten. Source material: blood. These receptors were obtained from a man aged 18-30 years with Graves' ophthalmopathy.

The J gene is TRBJ2-3, the V gene TRBV6-1; D remains unclear. V was trimmed by 5 bases and J by 0 bases, leaving 9 bases between them. This CDR3 has 14 residues. CDR1 and CDR2 (germline): MNHNS, SASEGT. The CDR3 DNA follows: TGTGCCAGCAGTAAAATGGAGAGCACAGATACGCAGTATTTT. Protein: CASSKMESTDTQYF.

This clonotype has at least ten counts. J is TRBJ2-5 and V is TRBV10-3, with D unclear. Germline-derived CDR1 and CDR2 are ENHRY and SYGVKD. Trimming pared 3 bases from V and 4 bases from J, leaving 6 bases between. This CDR3 comprises 12 residues. In DNA, the CDR3 is TGTGCCATCAGTGATCCCCTAGAGACCCAGTACTTC. Translation gives CAISDPLETQYF.

This clonotype has at least ten counts. The chain recombines TRBV12-3 or TRBV12-4 with TRBJ1-6; no clear D gene. This CDR3 is 14 amino acids long. The V end lost 1 base, the J end lost 7 bases, and 8 bases lay between the germline ends. Here the CDR3 DNA reads TGTGCCAGCAGTTTAGTTCCGGGCAATTCACCCCTCCACTTT. It codes for CASSLVPGNSPLHF.

In this sample, this clonotype turned up a few times. With a much larger clone just one base away, this may be a read error. The CDR3 sequence: CASSLDGTQRQNTEALF. The DNA for the CDR3 is TGTGCCAGCAGCTTAGATGGTACCCAGCGACAGAACACTGAAGCTCTCTTT. The chain couples TRBV11-3 to TRBJ1-1; a possible D gene is TRBD1 (5 bases). From germline, CDR1 is SGHNT and CDR2 YENEEA. The CDR3 is 17 amino acids.

The V gene is TRBV7-6, the J gene TRBJ1-2; 11 bases agree with TRBD1. This CDR3 contains 16 residues. The ends lost 0 bases at V and 0 bases at J; junction bases unmatched: 0. Germline V gene data show CDR1 as SGHVS and CDR2 as FNYEAQ. This CDR3 is CASSLADRGPNYGYTF. CDR3 nucleotides: TGTGCCAGCAGCTTAGCGGACAGGGGGCCTAACTATGGCTACACCTTC.

Many counts were recorded for this clonotype. This rearrangement joins TRBV3-1 to TRBJ1-1, with D unclear. CDR1 and CDR2 (germline): LGHDT, YNNKEL (reference sequence). This CDR3 has 14 amino acids. Trimming removed 6 bases at V and 4 bases at J, with 15 bases between. The CDR3 loop reads CASRTSGMSTEAFF. The CDR3 nucleotides read TGTGCCAGCAGGACGAGCGGCATGAGCACTGAAGCTTTCTTT.

At least ten counts were recorded for this clonotype. The chain has TRBV10-1 and TRBJ2-5, with 12 bases lining up with TRBD2. The germline V gene encodes CDR1 WNHNN and CDR2 SYGVQD (reference sequence). This CDR3 is built from 15 residues. The ends lost 0 bases at V and 4 bases at J; junction bases unmatched: 0. The CDR3 is CASSESGLAGETQYF. CDR3 sequence (DNA): TGCGCCAGCAGTGAGTCGGGACTAGCGGGAGAGACCCAGTACTTC.

The chain uses TRBV6-1 and TRBJ2-6; D is possibly TRBD2 (6 bases). Trimming removed 3 bases from V and 2 bases from J, with 8 bases in between. Germline V gives CDR1 MNHNS, CDR2 SASEGT. This CDR3 region has 15 residues. In DNA, the CDR3 is TGTGCCAGCAGTGATGGCGGGGCTGGGGCCAACGTCCTGACTTTC. Translating gives CASSDGGAGANVLTF.

This clonotype has at least ten counts. The genes are TRBV11-3 and TRBJ1-1; D may be TRBD1 (5 bases). Germline values: CDR1 SGHNT, CDR2 YENEEA. V lost 1 base and J 1 base, leaving 10 bases between the germline ends. The CDR3 is 15 residues long. As DNA, the CDR3 is TGTGCCAGCAGCTTAGGAGGGGTGGCGAACACTGAAGCTTTCTTT. This codes for CASSLGGVANTEAFF.

This clonotype was recorded at least ten times. V and J are TRBV18 and TRBJ2-1; D uncertain. In germline, CDR1 is KGHSH, CDR2 LQKENI. Trimming left V 0 bases short and J 5 bases short, with 11 bases between. This CDR3 has 15 residues. The CDR3 spells CASSPPSVGHNEQFF. As DNA, the CDR3 is TGTGCCAGCTCACCACCGTCTGTTGGCCACAATGAGCAGTTCTTC. Drawing the rest from reference TRBV18 and TRBJ2-1, the complete variable domain is NAGVMQNPRHLVRRRGQEARLRCSPMKGHSHVYWYRQLPEEGLKFMVYLQKENIIDESGMPKERFSAEFPKEGPSILRIQQVVRGDSAAYFCASSPPSVGHNEQFFGPGTRLTVL.

V usage is TRBV27 and J usage is TRBJ2-7; D is possibly TRBD1 or TRBD2 (5 bases each). The germline gives CDR1 MNHEY, CDR2 SMNVEV (reference sequence). V was clipped by 4 bases and J by 3 bases, with 13 bases between them. This CDR3 region has 14 residues. This CDR3 reads CASSSYRDGYEQYF. Written as DNA, the CDR3 is TGTGCCAGCAGTTCGTACCGGGACGGCTACGAGCAGTACTTC.

This clonotype occurred a few times. Here the CDR3 reads CASSQGVQGTGELFF. In nucleotides, the CDR3 is TGTGCCAGCAGCCAAGGAGTACAGGGTACCGGGGAGCTGTTTTTT. The gene calls are TRBV3-1 and TRBJ2-2; tentatively, D is TRBD1 (6 bases). This CDR3 spans 15 amino acids. CDR1 and CDR2 from the germline V gene are LGHDT and YNNKEL (reference sequence). Trimming left V 1 base short and J 5 bases short, with 11 bases between. The full variable domain, completed using reference TRBV3-1 and TRBJ2-2, is DTAVSQTPKYLVTQMGNDKSIKCEQNLGHDTMYWYKQDSKKFLKIMFSYNNKELIINETVPNRFSPKSPDKAHLNLHINSLELGDSAVYFCASSQGVQGTGELFFGEGSRLTVL.

In this sample, this clonotype turned up many times. The rearrangement uses TRBV7-9 and TRBJ2-1; TRBD2 matches at 7 bases. The CDR3 is 13 residues long. The V gene's germline CDR1 is SEHNR and CDR2 FQNEAQ (reference sequence). V lost 3 bases, J lost 7 bases, and 3 bases stayed unmatched. For the CDR3, the DNA is TGTGCCAGCAGCTTGGGAGGGGTAAATGAGCAGTTCTTC. Translating it yields CASSLGGVNEQFF.

This clonotype appeared many times. The rearrangement uses TRBV20-1 and TRBJ1-2, with D possibly being TRBD1 (6 bases). Germline V gives CDR1 DFQATT, CDR2 SNEGSKA (reference sequence). This CDR3 comprises 12 residues. Trimming cost V 6 bases and J 5 bases, with 13 bases left between them. CDR3 in amino acids: CSAYWGLYGYTF. The CDR3 DNA is TGCAGTGCGTACTGGGGGCTTTATGGCTACACCTTC.

This clonotype was recorded at least ten times. The V and J genes are TRBV5-1 and TRBJ1-3; D not certain. V dropped 1 base and J dropped 3 bases, with 5 bases sitting between them. The CDR3 contains 13 residues. Germline-derived CDR1 and CDR2 are SGHRS and YFSETQ. The CDR3 coding sequence is TGCGCCAGCAGCTTGATAGATGGAAACACCATATATTTT. It translates to CASSLIDGNTIYF.

This clonotype is a singleton in its sample. This chain's CDR3 is CASSLSLTGSTDTQYF. CDR3 bases: TGTGCCAGCAGCTTATCGTTAACAGGGAGCACAGATACGCAGTATTTT. V and J are TRBV7-9 and TRBJ2-3; a possible D gene is TRBD1 (6 bases). The CDR3 contains 16 residues. Trimming shortened V by 2 bases and J by 0 bases, and 12 bases separated the two germline ends. CDR1 and CDR2 (germline): SEHNR, FQNEAQ (reference sequence).

The rearrangement links TRBV7-3 to TRBJ2-2; 8 bases fit TRBD2. This CDR3 spans 15 amino acids. Losses at the gene ends were 5 bases for V and 5 bases for J; bases not matched to a gene: 7. The germline V gene encodes CDR1 SGHTA and CDR2 FQGTGA. The CDR3 DNA reads as TGTGCCAGCAGCCCCCCGGGGGGGAGGACCGGGGAGCTGTTTTTT. The encoded protein is CASSPPGGRTGELFF.

The rearrangement links TRBV5-5 to TRBJ1-3, with TRBD1 identical over 7 bases. Trimming cost V 2 bases and J 0 bases; bases outside gene matches: 8. Germline V gene lookup returns CDR1 SGHKS and CDR2 YYEKEE (reference sequence). The CDR3 covers 17 residues. Written as DNA, the CDR3 is TGTGCCAGCAGCTTAGGGACAGCCATACGCTCTGGAAACACCATATATTTT. Protein: CASSLGTAIRSGNTIYF.

This clonotype has more than one count but fewer than ten. This rearrangement joins TRBV18 to TRBJ2-1; 10 bases line up with TRBD2. Germline lookup yields CDR1 KGHSH and CDR2 LQKENI. V shed 3 bases, J shed 5 bases, and the junction held 4 bases outside the gene matches. CDR3 size: 15 residues. The CDR3 nucleotides read TGTGCCAGCTCACCGGGAGCGGGGGGGCACAATGAGCAGTTCTTC. Translation gives CASSPGAGGHNEQFF.

This clonotype has at least ten counts. This chain uses TRBV4-1 with TRBJ2-7; D is ambiguous. Germline V CDR1 and CDR2: MGHRA, YSYEKL. The CDR3 runs 13 residues. Trimming took 0 bases from V and 5 from J, leaving 8 bases between them. This CDR3 reads CASSQDWLHEQYF. The CDR3 DNA sequence: TGCGCCAGCAGCCAAGATTGGCTCCACGAGCAGTACTTC.

This clonotype was counted ten times or more. The chain uses TRBV18 and TRBJ1-1; D unresolved. CDR3 length: 13 amino acids. CDR1 is KGHSH and CDR2 is LQKENI in the germline V gene. V was trimmed by 3 bases and J by 8 bases, leaving 13 bases between them. The CDR3: CASSPGRREEAFF. DNA of the CDR3: TGTGCCAGCTCACCCGGGCGCCGGGAAGAAGCTTTCTTT.

Concerning this clonotype: It may be a read error: a sequence one base away is much more abundant. Because the CDR3 is missing its conserved closing phenylalanine or tryptophan, this is likely a read error. The chain links TRBV5-1 to TRBJ2-5, with a possible D match to TRBD2 (6 bases). CDR3 length equals 15 residues. V was clipped by 5 bases and J by 7 bases, with 21 bases between them. CDR1 is SGHRS and CDR2 is YFSETQ in the germline V gene. The CDR3, as DNA: TGCGCCAGCAGTATCTCCGCGGGAACGGAGGGGACCCAGTACCTC. This encodes CASSISAGTEGTQYL.

This clonotype has only a few counts. The genes are TRBV10-2 and TRBJ2-4; TRBD2 might be the D (5 bases). Germline CDR1 and CDR2: WSHSY and SAAADI. The CDR3 consists of 16 residues. The V end lost 2 bases, the J end lost 1 base, and 12 bases lay between the germline ends. CDR3 residues: CASSEVLSGAKNIQYF. The CDR3 bases are TGCGCCAGCAGTGAGGTCCTATCGGGGGCCAAAAACATTCAGTACTTC.

The chain is built from TRBV20-1 and TRBJ1-3; D might be TRBD1 (5 bases). There are 14 residues in the CDR3. Germline V gene data show CDR1 as DFQATT and CDR2 as SNEGSKA (reference sequence). V dropped 3 bases and J dropped 0 bases, with 9 bases sitting between them. The CDR3 bases are TGCAGTGCTAGTCGGGGGAACTCTGGAAACACCATATATTTT. The encoded protein is CSASRGNSGNTIYF.

This clonotype was detected many times. This rearrangement joins TRBV6-5 to TRBJ2-1; TRBD2 aligns across 9 bases. In germline, CDR1 is MNHEY, CDR2 SVGAGI. The CDR3 has 16 residues. V was pared by 0 bases and J by 4 bases, with 4 bases of the junction left unmatched. This chain's CDR3 is CASSYSILAGYNEQFF. The CDR3 DNA is TGTGCCAGCAGTTACTCGATTCTAGCGGGATACAATGAGCAGTTCTTC.

This clonotype was counted ten times or more. V usage is TRBV12-3 or TRBV12-4 and J usage is TRBJ1-2, with D uncertain. V was cut by 3 bases and J by 8 bases, with 4 bases left in between. This CDR3 comprises 10 residues. CDR3 DNA: TGTGCCAGCAGTTTCCGCGGCTACACCTTC. Translated, it gives CASSFRGYTF.

This clonotype was seen more than once but under ten times. The chain links TRBV6-1 to TRBJ2-5, with D perhaps TRBD1 or TRBD2 (5 bases each). Germline V gene lookup returns CDR1 MNHNS and CDR2 SASEGT. CDR3 size: 15 residues. V lost 5 bases, J lost 4 bases, and 17 bases lay in between. CDR3 nucleotides: TGTGCCAGCAGTACGGGGACGATATCCCCAGAGACCCAGTACTTC. Residues: CASSTGTISPETQYF.

In this sample, this clonotype turned up a few times. The chain carries TRBV10-3 and TRBJ2-7; no reliable D call. From germline, CDR1 is ENHRY and CDR2 SYGVKD. V dropped 6 bases and J dropped 2 bases, with 14 bases sitting between them. The CDR3 sequence is 14 residues long. In DNA form, the CDR3 reads TGTGCCATCAGGGTTCCATCAGGAGCCTACGAGCAGTACTTC. Residues: CAIRVPSGAYEQYF.

In its sample, this clonotype was seen a few times. The chain couples TRBV19 to TRBJ2-3; D may match TRBD1 or TRBD2 (5 bases each). The CDR3 contains 16 residues. Germline V gene data show CDR1 as LNHDA and CDR2 as SQIVND (reference sequence). V shed 7 bases and J shed 4 bases, with 21 bases lying between them. The CDR3 region has the DNA TGTGCCAGTATGGAGTCGGGGACCTTCTTTCCAGATACGCAGTATTTT. Its protein product is CASMESGTFFPDTQYF.